Following are 21 T cell receptor beta chains from one sample sequenced in a study of identical twins. TCRdb ran MiXCR on the 5' RACE reads and lists one entry per CDR3 protein. The sample records 520,000 or so distinct CDR3 sequences, around 20% being singletons. This same sample was also part of a study on T cells expressing NK-cell markers.

The sequenced material came from CD4+ T cells sorted from blood. These receptors were collected from a woman between 18 and 29 years old in good health.

This chain uses TRBV11-2 with TRBJ1-5, with 7 positions matching TRBD1. The J segment lost 0 bases and the V segment lost 5 bases, leaving 10 bases of the junction unmatched. The CDR3 runs to 17 residues. From germline, CDR1 is SGHAT and CDR2 FQNNGV. CDR3 nucleotide sequence: TGTGCCAGCAGCCCGGGGACAGAAAGATATAGCAATCAGCCCCAGCATTTT. The encoded protein is CASSPGTERYSNQPQHF. Using reference TRBV11-2 and TRBJ1-5 for the parts outside the CDR3, the full variable domain is EAGVAQSPRYKIIEKRQSVAFWCNPISGHATLYWYQQILGQGPKLLIQFQNNGVVDDSQLPKDRFSAERLKGVDSTLKIQPAKLEDSAVYLCASSPGTERYSNQPQHFGDGTRLSIL.

The V gene is TRBV6-5, the J gene TRBJ2-3; D unresolved. The CDR3 is 15 residues long. The V gene's germline CDR1 is MNHEY and CDR2 SVGAGI. Trimming stripped 2 bases from V and 4 bases from J, with 13 bases between. The DNA for the CDR3 is TGTGCCAGCAGTTACGGCTGGGAAAGGGCAGATACGCAGTATTTT. Translation: CASSYGWERADTQYF.

This clonotype was recorded a few times. The chain uses TRBV18 and TRBJ1-2; D remains unclear. Per germline, CDR1 KGHSH and CDR2 LQKENI. The CDR3 loop spans 12 amino acids. With 3 bases removed from V and 8 bases from J, the gap between germline ends came to 10 bases. The CDR3 is CASSPAARGYTF. The CDR3 coding sequence is TGTGCCAGCTCACCGGCCGCGAGAGGCTACACCTTC.

Points on this clonotype: It may be a read error: a sequence one base away is much more abundant. The chain carries TRBV29-1 and TRBJ2-1; D call uncertain. The V end lost 0 bases, the J end lost 0 bases, and 12 bases lay between the germline ends. CDR1 and CDR2 (germline): SQVTM, ANQGSEA. The CDR3 length is 16 residues. CDR3 amino acids: CSVEDHEESSYNEQFF. Written as DNA, the CDR3 is TGCAGCGTTGAAGATCACGAGGAGAGCTCCTACAATGAGCAGTTCTTC.

This clonotype was observed many times. The V and J genes are TRBV10-2 and TRBJ2-1; no clear D gene. The CDR3 is made up of 11 amino acids. Germline assignment: CDR1 WSHSY and CDR2 SAAADI. Trimming stripped 5 bases from V and 8 bases from J, with 7 bases between. This CDR3 reads CASSPTYEQFF. The CDR3 region has the DNA TGCGCCAGCAGTCCCACCTATGAGCAGTTCTTC.

In its sample, this clonotype was seen a few times. This chain joins TRBV20-1 and TRBJ2-7; D is uncertain. Germline loops: CDR1 DFQATT, CDR2 SNEGSKA (reference sequence). The length of the CDR3 is 12 residues. Trimming removed 7 bases at V and 0 bases at J, with 10 bases between. This chain's CDR3 is CSVQPPSYEQYF. The CDR3 DNA follows: TGCAGTGTACAGCCTCCCTCCTACGAGCAGTACTTC.

The chain recombines TRBV6-5 with TRBJ2-3; D unresolved. CDR3 length equals 16 residues. The V end lost 2 bases, the J end lost 0 bases, and 12 bases lay between the germline ends. Germline values: CDR1 MNHEY, CDR2 SVGAGI. The CDR3 DNA reads as TGTGCCAGCAGTTACCAACCCTCCTCTAGCACAGATACGCAGTATTTT. It encodes CASSYQPSSSTDTQYF.

In its sample, this clonotype was seen many times. The V gene is TRBV6-5, the J gene TRBJ2-3; D remains ambiguous. Trimming left V 3 bases short and J 2 bases short, with 6 bases between. The germline V gene encodes CDR1 MNHEY and CDR2 SVGAGI. The CDR3 totals 13 residues. The CDR3 nucleotides read TGTGCCAGCAGTTATCACATCACAGATACGCAGTATTTT. It encodes CASSYHITDTQYF.

The gene calls are TRBV6-1 and TRBJ1-1; D not resolved. Germline V lookup: CDR1 MNHNS, CDR2 SASEGT. The CDR3 is 13 amino acids. V was shortened by 8 bases and J by 1 base, with 11 bases between the two germline ends. CDR3 in DNA: TGTGCCAGCCATGGGCGCCCGAACACTGAAGCTTTCTTT. This translates into CASHGRPNTEAFF.

V and J are TRBV6-5 and TRBJ2-7; the D is unclear. The CDR3 totals 12 residues. Trimming stripped 5 bases from V and 6 bases from J, with 11 bases between. In germline, CDR1 is MNHEY, CDR2 SVGAGI. In nucleotides, the CDR3 is TGTGCCAGCAGTACCGATAACTCCGAGCAGTACTTC. Its protein is CASSTDNSEQYF.

The chain couples TRBV7-2 to TRBJ2-3; D perhaps matches TRBD1 (5 bases). The CDR3 extends over 13 amino acids. Trimming took 1 base from V and 6 from J, leaving 8 bases between them. Germline lookup yields CDR1 SGHTA and CDR2 FQGNSA. CDR3 amino acids: CASSLGGKDTQYF. CDR3 coding DNA: TGTGCCAGCAGCTTAGGGGGCAAGGATACGCAGTATTTT.

The table lists this clonotype with a few counts. This chain connects TRBV5-6 to TRBJ1-2; 10 positions agree with TRBD1. The CDR3 runs to 15 residues. Germline values: CDR1 SGHDT, CDR2 YYEEEE. Trimming at V came to 5 bases and at J to 4 bases, leaving 8 bases not matched to a gene. CDR3 amino acids: CASRNDRGRTYGYTF. CDR3 nucleotide sequence: TGTGCCAGCAGAAATGACAGGGGGCGTACCTATGGCTACACCTTC.

The chain has TRBV4-1 and TRBJ1-1; D gene ambiguous. V was clipped by 0 bases and J by 4 bases, with 12 bases between them. This CDR3 region has 15 residues. Germline V gene sequence: CDR1 MGHRA, CDR2 YSYEKL. CDR3 sequence: CASSQDPAPGTEAFF. Here the CDR3 DNA reads TGCGCCAGCAGCCAAGACCCGGCCCCGGGCACTGAAGCTTTCTTT.

The chain recombines TRBV12-3 or TRBV12-4 with TRBJ2-1; 14 nucleotides agree with TRBD2. Germline trimming cut 7 bases from V and 14 bases from J; bases unmatched to any gene: 10. This CDR3 has 14 residues. CDR3 coding DNA: TGTGCCAGCAAGGGACTAGCGGGAGTTGGTATGAAGTTCTTC. Protein sequence: CASKGLAGVGMKFF.

The sample holds a few counts of this clonotype. V is TRBV6-5 and J is TRBJ1-1; no definite D call. This CDR3 region has 14 residues. Germline V lookup: CDR1 MNHEY, CDR2 SVGAGI. Trimming took 2 bases from V and 1 from J, leaving 8 bases between them. The CDR3 sequence is CASSYRSENTEAFF. The DNA of the CDR3 is TGTGCCAGCAGTTACAGGTCCGAGAACACTGAAGCTTTCTTT.

Remarks on this clonotype: The junction shows a germline mismatch at one end, possibly a read error. The chain uses TRBV2 and TRBJ2-7; weak D call: TRBD1 (6 bases). CDR1 is SNHLY, CDR2 FYNNEI, per germline. This CDR3 is built from 12 residues. The CDR3: CASRDRDTLSDF. DNA of the CDR3: TGTGCCAGCAGGGACCGGGACACCTTATCGGACTTC. Looking up the rest from reference TRBV2 and TRBJ2-7 gives the full variable domain: EPEVTQTPSHQVTQMGQEVILRCVPISNHLYFYWYRQILGQKVEFLVSFYNNEISEKSEIFDDQFSVERPDGSNFTLKIRSTKLEDSAMYFCASRDRDTLSDFGPGTRLTVT.

This sequence joins TRBV12-3 or TRBV12-4 and TRBJ1-5; a weak D match, TRBD1 (5 bases). V was shortened by 7 bases and J by 5 bases, with 15 bases between the two germline ends. The CDR3 extends over 14 amino acids. The chain's CDR3 is CASTRTGGYQPQHF. The CDR3 nucleotides read TGTGCCAGCACCAGGACCGGGGGGTATCAGCCCCAGCATTTT.

The chain couples TRBV7-2 to TRBJ2-7; no firm D call. CDR1 is SGHTA, CDR2 FQGNSA, per germline. This CDR3 comprises 15 residues. Trimming stripped 1 base from V and 2 bases from J, with 12 bases between. In DNA, the CDR3 is TGTGCCAGCAGCTTAGGGCCCCGCGGAACCTACGAGCAGTACTTC. Protein product: CASSLGPRGTYEQYF.

This clonotype was seen a few times. V is TRBV6-4 and J is TRBJ2-7; TRBD2 matches at 7 bases. V lost 6 bases, J lost 2 bases, and 13 bases stayed unmatched. The CDR3 has 16 amino acids. Per germline, CDR1 MRHNA and CDR2 SNTAGT. The CDR3 loop reads CASRPLPAGEAYEQYF. The DNA for the CDR3 is TGTGCCAGCAGGCCCCTTCCTGCGGGAGAAGCCTACGAGCAGTACTTC.

This clonotype was seen a few times. V gene TRBV7-2 combines with J gene TRBJ2-1; D is possibly TRBD1 or TRBD2 (5 bases each). Per the germline V gene, CDR1 is SGHTA and CDR2 is FQGNSA. The CDR3 is made up of 16 amino acids. Trimming removed 5 bases from V and 0 bases from J, with 14 bases in between. The DNA for the CDR3 is TGTGCCAGCAGCCCCCCCGGGGCTTCCTCCTACAATGAGCAGTTCTTC. Translating it yields CASSPPGASSYNEQFF.

This clonotype appeared a few times. This chain links TRBV20-1 with TRBJ2-7; the D gene is possibly TRBD1 (7 bases). Germline CDR1 and CDR2: DFQATT and SNEGSKA (reference sequence). V lost 3 bases and J 3 bases, leaving 15 bases between the germline ends. There are 14 residues in the CDR3. This CDR3 is CSASRGRGVYEQYF. For the CDR3, the DNA is TGCAGTGCTAGTCGCGGCAGGGGGGTCTACGAGCAGTACTTC.